One and the same sample provided the 17 T cell receptor beta chains below, sequenced in a study of OX40 agonist ivuxolimab in advanced cancers. Clones were read by immunoSEQ multiplex PCR, and TCRdb kept only the in-frame ones, dropping some. The table lists about 27,000 clones, over 75% of them singletons. Sequenced material: CD4+ or CD8+ T cells sorted from blood, taken in a trial of the OX40 agonist ivuxolimab. These receptors were taken from an adult with an advanced solid tumor such as melanoma, head and neck, liver or kidney cancer.

This chain joins TRBV9 and TRBJ1-2, with 8 positions matching TRBD1. This CDR3 is 16 amino acids long. With 4 bases clipped from V and 6 bases from J, the junction kept 14 bases outside the gene matches. CDR1 is SGDLS, CDR2 YYNGEE, per germline. The CDR3 DNA is TGTGCCAGCAGCCCCTTCCCGACAGGGGATCACCATGGCTACACCTTC. Protein product: CASSPFPTGDHHGYTF.

The rearrangement joins TRBV5-1 to TRBJ1-1; 9 bases align to TRBD1. The J segment lost 3 bases and the V segment lost 4 bases, leaving 19 bases of the junction unmatched. Germline CDR1 reads SGHRS; CDR2 reads YFSETQ. The CDR3 has 19 amino acids. The CDR3 loop reads CASSPRGLTGGASDTEAFF. Here the CDR3 DNA reads TGCGCCAGCAGCCCCCGTGGTCTAACAGGGGGCGCCTCGGACACTGAAGCTTTCTTT.

This clone is a singleton in its sample. This chain connects TRBV9 to TRBJ2-2, with 8 bases matching TRBD1. Germline values: CDR1 SGDLS, CDR2 YYNGEE. Trimming removed 2 bases from V and 8 bases from J; junction bases left unmatched: 17. The CDR3 contains 18 residues. CDR3 DNA: TGTGCCAGCAGCGTTTCAGGGGGCGCAGCTGGTTTAACGGGGGAGCTGTTTTTT. This encodes CASSVSGGAAGLTGELFF.

The rearrangement links TRBV14 to TRBJ1-6; 7 bases align to TRBD1. Germline V gives CDR1 SGHDN, CDR2 FVKESK. The CDR3 contains 17 residues. Trimming took 1 base from V and 3 from J; bases not matched to a gene: 6. CDR3: CASSQGIRTGYNSPLHF. CDR3 bases: TGTGCCAGCAGCCAAGGAATACGGACAGGCTATAATTCACCCCTCCACTTT. Using reference TRBV14 and TRBJ1-6 for the parts outside the CDR3, the full variable domain is EAGVTQFPSHSVIEKGQTVTLRCDPISGHDNLYWYRRVMGKEIKFLLHFVKESKQDESGMPNNRFLAERTGGTYSTLKVQPAELEDSGVYFCASSQGIRTGYNSPLHFGNGTRLTVT.

The rearrangement uses TRBV5-4 and TRBJ1-1, with unresolved D. CDR1 and CDR2 from the germline V gene are SGHNT and YYREEE (reference sequence). This CDR3 spans 14 amino acids. Trimming left V 4 bases short and J 5 bases short, with 15 bases between. CDR3 region: CASSLDKTRTEAFF. The CDR3 DNA follows: TGTGCCAGCAGCCTTGACAAGACGAGGACTGAAGCTTTCTTT.

The gene calls are TRBV27 and TRBJ1-2; D may be TRBD1 (6 bases). The V end lost 3 bases, the J end lost 8 bases, and 16 bases lay between the germline ends. CDR1 and CDR2 from the germline V gene are MNHEY and SMNVEV (reference sequence). There are 14 residues in the CDR3. This CDR3 is CASSLGARVGGYTF. The CDR3 coding sequence is TGTGCCAGCAGTTTGGGGGCCAGGGTCGGGGGCTACACCTTC.

CDR3 coding DNA: TGCGCCAGCAGCCCTATGGGAGGGATGCTCTCTGGAAACACCATATATTTT. Its protein is CASSPMGGMLSGNTIYF. The V call is TRBV5-1, the J call TRBJ1-3; D remains ambiguous. From germline, CDR1 is SGHRS and CDR2 YFSETQ. The V gene lost 4 bases and the J gene lost 0 bases, with 17 bases spanning the gap. This CDR3 has 17 residues.

The V call is TRBV29-1, the J call TRBJ2-2; D might be TRBD1 (5 bases). Trimming pared 7 bases from V and 4 bases from J, leaving 7 bases between. This CDR3 comprises 11 residues. The germline V gene encodes CDR1 SQVTM and CDR2 ANQGSEA. The CDR3 sequence: CSADITGELFF. CDR3 bases: TGCAGCGCGGACATCACCGGGGAGCTGTTTTTT.

The V gene is TRBV7-9, the J gene TRBJ1-5, with unresolved D. The germline V gene encodes CDR1 SEHNR and CDR2 FQNEAQ (reference sequence). The CDR3 spans 12 residues. V gave up 3 bases and J gave up 7 bases, with 7 bases separating them. For the CDR3, the DNA is TGTGCCAGCAGCTTTGTGGGGCAGCCCCAGCATTTT. Amino acid sequence: CASSFVGQPQHF. Full variable domain (remainder filled in from reference TRBV7-9 and TRBJ1-5): DTGVSQNPRHKITKRGQNVTFRCDPISEHNRLYWYRQTLGQGPEFLTYFQNEAQLEKSRLLSDRFSAERPKGSFSTLEIQRTEQGDSAMYLCASSFVGQPQHFGDGTRLSIL.

The chain carries TRBV7-9 and TRBJ2-5, with D hard to call. The germline gives CDR1 SEHNR, CDR2 FQNEAQ (reference sequence). Trimming left V 5 bases short and J 2 bases short, with 6 bases between. The CDR3 has 12 residues. CDR3 in DNA: TGTGCCAGCAGCAACCTTCAAGAGACCCAGTACTTC. Translation gives CASSNLQETQYF.

V is TRBV5-5 and J is TRBJ2-7, with TRBD1 matching 7 bases. The junction had 4 bases not matched to a gene; V was cut back by 0 bases and J by 4 bases. The CDR3 loop spans 14 amino acids. Germline CDR1 and CDR2: SGHKS and YYEKEE (reference sequence). CDR3 loop: CASSLGQGLYEQYF. The CDR3 nucleotides read TGTGCCAGCAGCTTGGGACAGGGATTGTACGAGCAGTACTTC.

J is TRBJ2-3 and V is TRBV27; 9 bases map to TRBD1. V lost 6 bases and J lost 2; bases outside the gene matches: 12. CDR3 length: 17 amino acids. Germline V gene data show CDR1 as MNHEY and CDR2 as SMNVEV (reference sequence). CDR3 DNA: TGTGCCAGCAGCCGGGGTTCCGGGACAGGGTTCACAGATACGCAGTATTTT. Its translation is CASSRGSGTGFTDTQYF.

The chain joins TRBV30 to TRBJ1-3; the D gene is possibly TRBD1 (6 bases). V dropped 1 base and J dropped 8 bases, with 18 bases sitting between them. The CDR3 is 15 amino acids. Germline V gene data show CDR1 as GTSNPN and CDR2 as SVGIG (reference sequence). The CDR3 is CAWSGYGGLGDTIYF. The CDR3 DNA reads TGTGCCTGGAGTGGTTACGGGGGGCTGGGGGACACCATATATTTT. Supplemented by reference TRBV30 and TRBJ1-3, the full variable domain reads SQTIHQWPATLVQPVGSPLSLECTVEGTSNPNLYWYRQAAGRGLQLLFYSVGIGQISSEVPQNLSASRPQDRQFILSSKKLLLSDSGFYLCAWSGYGGLGDTIYFGEGSWLTVV.

The V gene is TRBV11-2, the J gene TRBJ2-3; TRBD2 aligns across 10 bases. CDR3 size: 15 residues. Germline trimming cut 4 bases from V and 1 base from J; bases unmatched to any gene: 2. Germline-derived CDR1 and CDR2 are SGHAT and FQNNGV. The CDR3 nucleotides are TGTGCCAGCAGCTCCGGGACTAGCGGCACAGATACGCAGTATTTT. It yields the protein CASSSGTSGTDTQYF.

V is TRBV9 and J is TRBJ1-1; D possibly corresponds to TRBD1 (5 bases). Trimming pared 4 bases from V and 4 bases from J, leaving 17 bases between. Germline V lookup: CDR1 SGDLS, CDR2 YYNGEE. The CDR3 sequence is 15 residues long. CDR3 sequence: CASSPWGTGGTEAFF. The DNA for the CDR3 is TGTGCCAGCAGCCCCTGGGGCACGGGAGGCACTGAAGCTTTCTTT.

This clone has only one observation. V is TRBV27 and J is TRBJ2-1, with a possible D match to TRBD2 (5 bases). V was cut by 3 bases and J by 5 bases, with 8 bases left in between. This CDR3 contains 13 residues. Germline V gives CDR1 MNHEY, CDR2 SMNVEV (reference sequence). The DNA of the CDR3 is TGTGCCAGCAGTTTTGGGAGACACAATGAGCAGTTCTTC. It codes for CASSFGRHNEQFF.

V usage is TRBV7-6 and J usage is TRBJ1-1; no definite D call. The V gene lost 1 base and the J gene lost 1 base, with 13 bases spanning the gap. The CDR3 runs to 16 residues. Germline V gives CDR1 SGHVS, CDR2 FNYEAQ. CDR3 residues: CASSLEVGLGNTEAFF. Here the CDR3 DNA reads TGTGCCAGCAGCTTAGAGGTAGGCCTTGGGAACACTGAAGCTTTCTTT.